Shown below are 17 T cell receptor beta chains from a single sample sequenced in a study of vaccination effects on CD4 cells after COVID-19. Antigen-specific CD4+ T cells were expanded (with viral peptide pools) by the ViraFEST assay ahead of sequencing. Upon completion of 10 to 11 days in culture, CD4+ T cells were isolated. In the vaccine recipients, nucleocapsid antibodies were negative and there was no prior SARS-CoV-2 infection. These receptors' targets are unknown. Method: immunoSEQ multiplex PCR; TCRdb's copy keeps in-frame clones and lacks some. There are tens of thousands of clones in the sample; approximately 74% occur only once, and 2.5% to 3% lies in the top ten. Sequenced material: CD4+ T cells from PBMCs cultured with HCoV-NL63 spike peptides, taken before COVID-19 vaccination. Receptors were obtained from a human donor who received a COVID-19 vaccine.

The gene calls are TRBV7-8 and TRBJ1-1; maybe TRBD1 (5 bases). The CDR3 is made up of 19 amino acids. CDR1 SGHVS and CDR2 FQNEAQ come from the germline V gene. V lost 1 base, J lost 4 bases, and 25 bases lay in between. The DNA for the CDR3 is TGTGCCAGCAGCTTAGTAACAGGTTGGGCGCTGGATGGTGGCACTGAAGCTTTCTTT. This gives the protein CASSLVTGWALDGGTEAFF.

This sequence joins TRBV4-1 and TRBJ1-2; TRBD1 is a possible D gene (6 bases). The V gene's germline CDR1 is MGHRA and CDR2 YSYEKL. Trimming took off 1 base at V and 0 bases at J, with 12 bases between the two ends. The CDR3 contains 16 residues. Here the CDR3 DNA reads TGCGCCAGCAGCCAAGGACTGGACAGCGCTAACTATGGCTACACCTTC. This sequence encodes CASSQGLDSANYGYTF.

This chain uses TRBV7-9 with TRBJ1-4, with a tentative D call TRBD1 (5 bases). V was pared by 5 bases and J by 3 bases, with 10 bases between. The CDR3 loop spans 14 amino acids. Germline V gene lookup returns CDR1 SEHNR and CDR2 FQNEAQ (reference sequence). DNA for the CDR3: TGTGCCAGCAGCCCTAGAGGGGCTAATGAAAAACTGTTTTTT. Protein: CASSPRGANEKLFF.

This clone has only one observation. The chain employs TRBV6-5 and TRBJ1-1, with D perhaps TRBD1 (5 bases). This CDR3 comprises 15 residues. V was clipped by 5 bases and J by 2 bases, with 15 bases between them. Per germline, CDR1 MNHEY and CDR2 SVGAGI. This chain's CDR3 is CASSPRLTANTEAFF. Written as DNA, the CDR3 is TGTGCCAGCAGTCCCCGCCTGACAGCCAACACTGAAGCTTTCTTT.

The chain has TRBV28 and TRBJ1-1; the D gene is possibly TRBD1 (5 bases). The CDR3 covers 13 residues. Trimming took off 8 bases at V and 1 base at J, with 11 bases between the two ends. The germline V gene encodes CDR1 MDHEN and CDR2 SYDVKM. The CDR3 loop is CASSLQGNTEAFF. CDR3 DNA sequence: TGTGCCAGCTCACTCCAGGGGAACACTGAAGCTTTCTTT.

The rearrangement links TRBV21-1 to TRBJ2-7; the table's D call of TRBD2 was not tested on the DNA. TRBV21-1 is an annotated pseudogene. The CDR3 loop spans 18 amino acids. The chain's CDR3 is CASSKEGGDTLVSYEQYV. DNA for the CDR3: TGTGCCAGCAGCAAAGAGGGGGGGGACACATTAGTCTCCTACGAGCAGTACGTC.

The rearrangement uses TRBV6-4 and TRBJ1-6; TRBD1 might be the D (6 bases). The CDR3 is made up of 15 amino acids. The germline gives CDR1 MRHNA, CDR2 SNTAGT. Trimming left V 0 bases short and J 10 bases short, with 13 bases between. CDR3 protein: CASSDSMDRQSPLHF. As DNA, the CDR3 is TGTGCCAGCAGTGACTCGATGGACAGACAGTCACCCCTCCACTTT.

The rearrangement uses TRBV6-2 or TRBV6-3 and TRBJ1-5; 8 bases agree with TRBD1. The V gene's germline CDR1 is MNHEY and CDR2 SVGEGT. The CDR3 spans 16 residues. V dropped 5 bases and J dropped 7; count of bases not matched to a gene: 13. The CDR3 spells CASSPLAGGSGQPQHF. The CDR3 bases are TGTGCCAGCAGTCCATTGGCAGGGGGCTCGGGACAGCCCCAGCATTTT.

J is TRBJ2-6 and V is TRBV7-9; perhaps TRBD2 as D (5 bases). The CDR3 extends over 16 amino acids. V shed 1 base and J shed 2 bases, with 9 bases lying between them. Germline V gives CDR1 SEHNR, CDR2 FQNEAQ (reference sequence). The CDR3, as DNA: TGTGCCAGCAGCTTAGTAGCTAGCCCTGGGGCCAACGTCCTGACTTTC. Its protein product is CASSLVASPGANVLTF.

V and J are TRBV6-6 and TRBJ1-4, with D possibly matching TRBD1 (5 bases). Germline loops: CDR1 MNHNY, CDR2 SVGAGI (reference sequence). V was trimmed by 5 bases and J by 3 bases, leaving 16 bases between them. CDR3 size: 16 residues. CDR3 coding DNA: TGTGCCAGCAGTCCCCCCGGACTGGGGGCTAATGAAAAACTGTTTTTT. It specifies CASSPPGLGANEKLFF.

The chain joins TRBV9 to TRBJ2-2; D possibly corresponds to TRBD2 (5 bases). This CDR3 spans 14 amino acids. CDR1 SGDLS and CDR2 YYNGEE come from the germline V gene. The V gene lost 2 bases and the J gene lost 2 bases, with 7 bases spanning the gap. The CDR3 reads CASSVRTNTGELFF. CDR3 coding DNA: TGTGCCAGCAGCGTCAGGACTAACACCGGGGAGCTGTTTTTT.

The chain employs TRBV9 and TRBJ2-5; 7 nucleotides line up with TRBD2. Germline assignment: CDR1 SGDLS and CDR2 YYNGEE. With 2 bases clipped from V and 2 bases from J, the junction kept 9 bases outside the gene matches. The CDR3 extends over 16 amino acids. CDR3 bases: TGTGCCAGCAGCGTGAAGTACGGCGGGAGACAAGAGACCCAGTACTTC. Amino acids: CASSVKYGGRQETQYF. The whole variable domain, remainder taken from reference TRBV9 and TRBJ2-5, is DSGVTQTPKHLITATGQRVTLRCSPRSGDLSVYWYQQSLDQGLQFLIQYYNGEERAKGNILERFSAQQFPDLHSELNLSSLELGDSALYFCASSVKYGGRQETQYFGPGTRLLVL.

This clone was counted between two and nine times. This rearrangement joins TRBV18 to TRBJ1-3; TRBD1 agrees at 7 bases. Germline CDR1 is KGHSH and CDR2 is LQKENI. The CDR3 consists of 16 residues. J lost 3 bases, V lost 3 bases, and 8 bases had no gene match. As DNA, the CDR3 is TGTGCCAGCTCACCCGGACAGGCCTGGGATGGAAACACCATATATTTT. It codes for CASSPGQAWDGNTIYF.

The chain links TRBV18 to TRBJ2-5; D not resolved. Germline assignment: CDR1 KGHSH and CDR2 LQKENI. V lost 6 bases and J lost 0, with 14 bases in between. This CDR3 contains 15 residues. CDR3 nucleotides: TGTGCCAGCTCCTACTTAGACGCGTACCAAGAGACCCAGTACTTC. This gives the protein CASSYLDAYQETQYF. Supplemented by reference TRBV18 and TRBJ2-5, the full variable domain reads NAGVMQNPRHLVRRRGQEARLRCSPMKGHSHVYWYRQLPEEGLKFMVYLQKENIIDESGMPKERFSAEFPKEGPSILRIQQVVRGDSAAYFCASSYLDAYQETQYFGPGTRLLVL.

This rearrangement joins TRBV19 to TRBJ2-2; D is unresolved. From germline, CDR1 is LNHDA and CDR2 SQIVND (reference sequence). The CDR3 is made up of 17 amino acids. V was trimmed by 4 bases and J by 6 bases, leaving 21 bases between them. In DNA form, the CDR3 reads TGTGCCAGTAGTAGATCATCGATTCGGGCGGCGGCCGGGGAGCTGTTTTTT. Its translation: CASSRSSIRAAAGELFF. Supplemented by reference TRBV19 and TRBJ2-2, the full variable domain reads DGGITQSPKYLFRKEGQNVTLSCEQNLNHDAMYWYRQDPGQGLRLIYYSQIVNDFQKGDIAEGYSVSREKKESFPLTVTSAQKNPTAFYLCASSRSSIRAAAGELFFGEGSRLTVL.

This chain joins TRBV27 and TRBJ2-2, with D perhaps TRBD1 (5 bases). Germline V CDR1 and CDR2: MNHEY, SMNVEV (reference sequence). This CDR3 comprises 14 residues. V was trimmed by 4 bases and J by 5 bases, leaving 11 bases between them. The CDR3 DNA reads TGTGCCAGCAGTTACAGCAGGGATACCGGGGAGCTGTTTTTT. Its protein product is CASSYSRDTGELFF.

The chain uses TRBV4-1 and TRBJ2-1; D possibly corresponds to TRBD1 (6 bases). CDR1 is MGHRA and CDR2 is YSYEKL in the germline V gene. The CDR3 has 15 residues. The V end was cut by 4 bases, the J end by 6 bases, with 16 bases between. CDR3 in amino acids: CASSRGQSLTNEQFF. In DNA form, the CDR3 reads TGCGCCAGCAGCCGTGGACAGTCCTTAACCAATGAGCAGTTCTTC.